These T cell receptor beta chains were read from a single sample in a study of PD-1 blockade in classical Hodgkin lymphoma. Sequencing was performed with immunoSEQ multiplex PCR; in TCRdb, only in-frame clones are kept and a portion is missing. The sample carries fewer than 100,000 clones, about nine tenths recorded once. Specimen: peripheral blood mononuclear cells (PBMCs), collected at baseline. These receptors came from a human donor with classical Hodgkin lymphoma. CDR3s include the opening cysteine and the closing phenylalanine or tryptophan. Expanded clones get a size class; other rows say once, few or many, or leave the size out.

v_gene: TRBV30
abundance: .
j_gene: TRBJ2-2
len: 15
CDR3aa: CAWRGLASNTGELFF

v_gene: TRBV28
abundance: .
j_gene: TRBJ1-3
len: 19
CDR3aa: CASTPKRGQRGLSGNTIYF

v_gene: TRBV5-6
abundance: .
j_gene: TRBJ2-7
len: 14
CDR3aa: CASSLGTGWYEQYF

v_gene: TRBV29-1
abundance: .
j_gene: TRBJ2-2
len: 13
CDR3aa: CSVRQGNTGELFF

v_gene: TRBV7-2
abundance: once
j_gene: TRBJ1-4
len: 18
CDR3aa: CASSPMAVNFPYNEKLFF

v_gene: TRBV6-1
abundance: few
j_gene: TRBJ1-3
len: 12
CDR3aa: CASSETGNTIYF

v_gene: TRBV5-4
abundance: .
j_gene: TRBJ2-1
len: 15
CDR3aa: CASSLGGLGYNEQFF

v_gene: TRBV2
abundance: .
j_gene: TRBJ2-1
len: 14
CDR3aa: CASSRLAVYNEQFF

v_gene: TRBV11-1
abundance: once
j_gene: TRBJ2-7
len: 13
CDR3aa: CASSHRLAYEQYF

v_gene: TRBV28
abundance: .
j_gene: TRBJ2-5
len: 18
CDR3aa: CASSYVRGQGSRGETQYF

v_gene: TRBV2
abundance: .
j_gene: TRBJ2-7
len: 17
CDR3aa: CASRDSGEGTFFYEQYF

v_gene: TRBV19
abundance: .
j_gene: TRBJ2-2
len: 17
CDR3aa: CASSPELAGDVTGELFF

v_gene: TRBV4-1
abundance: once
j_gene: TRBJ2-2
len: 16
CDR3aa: CASSRPGTSVPGELFF

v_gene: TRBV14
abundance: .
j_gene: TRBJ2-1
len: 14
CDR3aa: CASSLGLAGNEQFF

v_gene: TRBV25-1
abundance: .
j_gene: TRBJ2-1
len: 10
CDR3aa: CASRANEQFF

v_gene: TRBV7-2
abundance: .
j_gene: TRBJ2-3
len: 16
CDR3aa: CASSPGTSGFTDTQYF

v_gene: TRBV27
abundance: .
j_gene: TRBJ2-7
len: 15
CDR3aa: CASSFSRDITYEQYF

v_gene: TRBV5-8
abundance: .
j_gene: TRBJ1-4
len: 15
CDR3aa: CASSLVGTPFEKLFF

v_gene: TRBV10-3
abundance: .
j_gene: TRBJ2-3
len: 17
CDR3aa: CAIGTGGSLSLADTQYF

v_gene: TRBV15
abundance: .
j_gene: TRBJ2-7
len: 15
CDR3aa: CATSPTYGGDREQYF

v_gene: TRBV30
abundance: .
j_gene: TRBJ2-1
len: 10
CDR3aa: CAFQGNEQFF

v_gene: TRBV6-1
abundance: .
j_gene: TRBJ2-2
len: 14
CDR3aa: CASSVLAVTGELFF

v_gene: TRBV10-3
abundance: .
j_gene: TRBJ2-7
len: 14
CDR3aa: CAISDSGGGAEQYF

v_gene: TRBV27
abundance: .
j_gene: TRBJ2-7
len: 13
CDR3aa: CASSLGPGNEQYF

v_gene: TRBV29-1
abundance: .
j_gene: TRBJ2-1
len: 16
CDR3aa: CSVEGLAGAGYNEQFF

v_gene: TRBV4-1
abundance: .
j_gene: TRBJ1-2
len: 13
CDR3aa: CASSPGGGYGYTF

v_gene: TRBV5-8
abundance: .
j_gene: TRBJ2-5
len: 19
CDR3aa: CASSLVLAGPRDRRETQYF

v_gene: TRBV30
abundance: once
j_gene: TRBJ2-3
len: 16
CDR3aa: CAATPGLAGLGDTQYF

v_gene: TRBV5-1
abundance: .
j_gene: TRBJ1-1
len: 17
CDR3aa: CASSLEGQGAMNTEAFF

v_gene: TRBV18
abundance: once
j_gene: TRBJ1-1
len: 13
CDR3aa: CASSRTGGTEAFF

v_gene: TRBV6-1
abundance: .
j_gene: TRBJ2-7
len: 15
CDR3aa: CASSVGQLNSYEQYF

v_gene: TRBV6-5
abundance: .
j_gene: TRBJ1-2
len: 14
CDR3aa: CASSVGGLGYGYTF

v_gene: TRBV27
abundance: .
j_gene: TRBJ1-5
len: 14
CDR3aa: CASSLEGLYQPQHF

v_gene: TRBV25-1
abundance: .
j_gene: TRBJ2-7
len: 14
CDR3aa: CASSPSGQVYEQYF

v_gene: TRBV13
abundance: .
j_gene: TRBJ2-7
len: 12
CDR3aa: CASSTRDYEQYF

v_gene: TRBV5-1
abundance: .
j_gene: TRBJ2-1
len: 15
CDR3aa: CASSFGSTAYNEQFF

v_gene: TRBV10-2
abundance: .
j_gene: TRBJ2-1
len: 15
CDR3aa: CASSDRGWGEGEQFF

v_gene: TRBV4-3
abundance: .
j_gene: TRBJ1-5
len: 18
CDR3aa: CASSPDQQGTASNQPQHF

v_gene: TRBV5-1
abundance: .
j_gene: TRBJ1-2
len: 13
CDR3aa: CASSFGRNYGYTF

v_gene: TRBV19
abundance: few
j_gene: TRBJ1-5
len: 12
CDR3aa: CASSPLDQPQHF

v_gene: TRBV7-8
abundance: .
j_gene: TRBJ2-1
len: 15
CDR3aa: CASSLDSGRANEQFF

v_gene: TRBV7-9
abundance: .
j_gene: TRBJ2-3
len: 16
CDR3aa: CASSPGQGRSTDTQYF

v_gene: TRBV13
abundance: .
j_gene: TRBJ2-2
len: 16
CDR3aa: CASSLGPNAFTGELFF

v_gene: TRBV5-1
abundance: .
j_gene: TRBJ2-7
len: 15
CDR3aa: CASSPFGIDRDEQYF

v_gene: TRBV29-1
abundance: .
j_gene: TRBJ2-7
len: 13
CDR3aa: CSVAGASYYEQYF

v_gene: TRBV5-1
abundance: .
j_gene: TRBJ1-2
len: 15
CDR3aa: CASSLGTGSNYGYTF

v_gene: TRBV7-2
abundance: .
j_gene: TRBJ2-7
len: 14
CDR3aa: CASSLVVLSYEQYF

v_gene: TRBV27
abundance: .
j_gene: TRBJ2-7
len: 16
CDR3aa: CASSLSGGEVAYEQYF

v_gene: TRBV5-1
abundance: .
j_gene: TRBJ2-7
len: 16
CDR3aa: CASSATLSSTSYEQYF

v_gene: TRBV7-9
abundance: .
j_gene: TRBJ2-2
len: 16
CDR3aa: CASSPRQASGTGELFF

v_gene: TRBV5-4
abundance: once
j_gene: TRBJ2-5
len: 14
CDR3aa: CASSLGLSQETQYF